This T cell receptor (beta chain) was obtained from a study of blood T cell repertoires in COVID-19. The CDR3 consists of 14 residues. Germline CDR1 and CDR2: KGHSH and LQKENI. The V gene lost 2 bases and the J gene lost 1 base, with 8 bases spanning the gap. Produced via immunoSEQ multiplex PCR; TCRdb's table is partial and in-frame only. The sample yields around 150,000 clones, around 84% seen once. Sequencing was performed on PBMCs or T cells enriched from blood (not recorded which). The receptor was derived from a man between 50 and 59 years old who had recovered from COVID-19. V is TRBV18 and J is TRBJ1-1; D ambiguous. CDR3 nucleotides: TGTGCCAGCTCACCAATATGGCAGAACACTGAAGCTTTCTTT. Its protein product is CASSPIWQNTEAFF.